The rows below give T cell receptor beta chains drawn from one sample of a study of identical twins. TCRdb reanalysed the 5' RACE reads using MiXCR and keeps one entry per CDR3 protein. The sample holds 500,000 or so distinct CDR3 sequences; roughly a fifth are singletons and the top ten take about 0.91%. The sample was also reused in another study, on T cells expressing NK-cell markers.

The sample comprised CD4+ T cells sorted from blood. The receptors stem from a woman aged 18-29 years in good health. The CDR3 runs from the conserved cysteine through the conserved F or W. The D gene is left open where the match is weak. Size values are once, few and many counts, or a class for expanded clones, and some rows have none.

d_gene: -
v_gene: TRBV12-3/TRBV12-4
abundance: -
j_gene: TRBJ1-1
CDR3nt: TGTGCCAGCAGTTGGGCGGGGGTGGGTGAAGCTTTCTTT
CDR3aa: CASSWAGVGEAFF

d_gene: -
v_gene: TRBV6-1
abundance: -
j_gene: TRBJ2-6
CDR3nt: TGTGCCAGCAGATCCTGGGGTGCTGGGGCCAACGTCCTGACTTTC
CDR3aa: CASRSWGAGANVLTF

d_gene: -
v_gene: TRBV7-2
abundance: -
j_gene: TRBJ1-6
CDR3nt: TGTGCCAGCAGCTTCGCAGGGGATGATTCACCCCTCCACTTT
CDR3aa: CASSFAGDDSPLHF

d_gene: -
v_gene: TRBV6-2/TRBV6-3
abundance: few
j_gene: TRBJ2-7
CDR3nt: TGTGCCAGCAGTTACAGGTACAACGAGCAGTACTTC
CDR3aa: CASSYRYNEQYF

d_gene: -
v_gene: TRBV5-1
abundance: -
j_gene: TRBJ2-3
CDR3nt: TGCGCCAGCAGCTTGGGCCTGTCCGCCGGGGGTTACACAGATACGCAGTATTTT
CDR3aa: CASSLGLSAGGYTDTQYF

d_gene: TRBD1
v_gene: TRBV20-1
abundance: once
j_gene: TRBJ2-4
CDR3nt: TGCAGTGCTGGCCGGGACAGAAACATTCAGTACTTC
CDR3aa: CSAGRDRNIQYF

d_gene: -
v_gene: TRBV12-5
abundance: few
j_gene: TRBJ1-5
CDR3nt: TGTGCTAGTGGTTCCCAACCCCATCAGCCCCAGCATTTT
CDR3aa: CASGSQPHQPQHF

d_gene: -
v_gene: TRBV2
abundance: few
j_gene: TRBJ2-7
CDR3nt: TGTGCCAGCAGGGTCACAGGAAACTACGAGCAGTACTTC
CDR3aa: CASRVTGNYEQYF

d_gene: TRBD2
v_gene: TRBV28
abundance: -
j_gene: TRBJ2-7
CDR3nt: TGTGCCAGCACCAGGACTAGCGGAACCTACGAGCAGTACTTC
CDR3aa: CASTRTSGTYEQYF

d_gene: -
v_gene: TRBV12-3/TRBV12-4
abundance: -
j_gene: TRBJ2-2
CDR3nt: TGTGCCAGCCGGCGGAGGGAGCTGTTTTTT
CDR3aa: CASRRRELFF

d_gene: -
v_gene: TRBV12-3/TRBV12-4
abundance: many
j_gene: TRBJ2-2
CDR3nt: TGTGCCAGCAGGCCGGACTACTGGGGGGGGGAGCTGTTTTTT
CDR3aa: CASRPDYWGGELFF

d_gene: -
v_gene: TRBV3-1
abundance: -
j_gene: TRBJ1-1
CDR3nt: TGTGCCAGCAGCCGAAGTTTCAGGGGTCGGACTGAAGCTTTCTTT
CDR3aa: CASSRSFRGRTEAFF

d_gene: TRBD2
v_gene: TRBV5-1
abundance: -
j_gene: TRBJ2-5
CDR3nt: TGCGCCAGCAGCTTATACGGGACTAGCGGGCAAGAGACCCAGTACTTC
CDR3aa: CASSLYGTSGQETQYF

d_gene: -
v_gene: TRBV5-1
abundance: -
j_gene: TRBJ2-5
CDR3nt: TGCGCCAGCAGCTTGTTCCTTGGAACGGAGACCCAGTACTTC
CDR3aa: CASSLFLGTETQYF

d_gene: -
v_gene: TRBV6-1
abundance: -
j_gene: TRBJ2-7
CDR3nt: TGTGCCAGCAGTGCCTTCGGTAGGGACCGCTCCTACGAGCAGTACTTC
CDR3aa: CASSAFGRDRSYEQYF

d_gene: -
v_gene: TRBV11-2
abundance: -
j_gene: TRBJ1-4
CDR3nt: TGTGCCAGCAGCTCCCGGACCGAACAGGGATTAGGTTTT
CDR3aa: CASSSRTEQGLGF

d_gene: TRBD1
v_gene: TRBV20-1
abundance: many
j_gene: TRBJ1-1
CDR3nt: TGCAGTGCTAGAGACAGGGGGCTAGTAGCTTTCTTT
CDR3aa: CSARDRGLVAFF

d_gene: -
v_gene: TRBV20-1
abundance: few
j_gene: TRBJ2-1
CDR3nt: TGCAGTGCCAAAGGGTGGGTTTTAGGGAATGAGCAGTTCTTC
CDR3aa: CSAKGWVLGNEQFF

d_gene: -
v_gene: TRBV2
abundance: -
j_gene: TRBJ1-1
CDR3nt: TGTGCCAGCAGTCCGACAGTCGGGAGAACTGAAGCTTTCTTT
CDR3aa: CASSPTVGRTEAFF

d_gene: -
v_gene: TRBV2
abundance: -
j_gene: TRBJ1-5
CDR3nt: TGTGCCAGCAGTGTTGCCCTCCAACAGCCCCAGCATTTT
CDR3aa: CASSVALQQPQHF

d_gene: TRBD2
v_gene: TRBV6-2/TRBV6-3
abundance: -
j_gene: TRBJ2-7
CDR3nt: TGTGCCAGCAGCGAGGGACTAGCGAGGAACGAGCAGTACTTC
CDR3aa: CASSEGLARNEQYF

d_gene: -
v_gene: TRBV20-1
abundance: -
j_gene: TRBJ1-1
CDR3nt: TGCAGTGCGAGAAAAGGGGCTACGAACACTGAAGCTTTCTTT
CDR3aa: CSARKGATNTEAFF

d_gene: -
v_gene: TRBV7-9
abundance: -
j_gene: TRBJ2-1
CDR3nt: TGTGCCAGCAGCGTAATAGACTCCATAGAGGACCGCAATGAGCAGTTCTTC
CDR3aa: CASSVIDSIEDRNEQFF

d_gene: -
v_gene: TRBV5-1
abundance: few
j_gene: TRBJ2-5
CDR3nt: TGCGCCAGCAGCTTCCTTTCCGCGGACGCAGGGACCCAGTACTTC
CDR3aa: CASSFLSADAGTQYF

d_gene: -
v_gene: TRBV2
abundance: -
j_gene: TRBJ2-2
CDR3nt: TGTGCCAGCACACTAGCCCCCACCGGGGAGCTGTTTTTT
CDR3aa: CASTLAPTGELFF

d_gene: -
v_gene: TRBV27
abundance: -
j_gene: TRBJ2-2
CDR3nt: TGTGCCAGCAGTCCGTCAATCGGGGAGCTGTTTTTT
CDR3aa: CASSPSIGELFF

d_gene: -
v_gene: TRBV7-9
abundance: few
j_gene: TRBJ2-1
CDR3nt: TGTGCCAGCAGCTCGTACGGTGAGCAGTTCTTC
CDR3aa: CASSSYGEQFF

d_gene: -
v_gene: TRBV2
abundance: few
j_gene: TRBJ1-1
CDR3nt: TGTGCCAGCATTGTTATGAACACTGAAGCTTTCTTT
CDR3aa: CASIVMNTEAFF

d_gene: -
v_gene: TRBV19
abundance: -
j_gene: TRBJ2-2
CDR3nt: TGTGCCAGTAGTGTTCAGGGATCCACCGGGGAGCTGTTTTTT
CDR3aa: CASSVQGSTGELFF

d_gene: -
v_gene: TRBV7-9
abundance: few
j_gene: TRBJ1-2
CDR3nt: TGTGCCAGCAGCTTAGCGGCCGTGACTTTTGGCTACACCTTC
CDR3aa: CASSLAAVTFGYTF

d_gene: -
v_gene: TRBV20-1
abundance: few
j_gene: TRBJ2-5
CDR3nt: TGCAGTGCTAGAGACCAGGGCCGAGTCGAGACCCAGTACTTC
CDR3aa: CSARDQGRVETQYF

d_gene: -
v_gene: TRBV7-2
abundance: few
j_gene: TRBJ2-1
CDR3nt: TGTGCCAGCAGCTTACAGGTTGACCGTATGGAGCAGTTCTTC
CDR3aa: CASSLQVDRMEQFF

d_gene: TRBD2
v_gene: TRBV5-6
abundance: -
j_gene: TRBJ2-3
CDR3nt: TGTGCCAGCAGCCAGCTAGCGGGGGATATCACAGATACGCAGTATTTT
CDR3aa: CASSQLAGDITDTQYF

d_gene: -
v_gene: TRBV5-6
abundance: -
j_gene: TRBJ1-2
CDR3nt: TGTGCCAGCAGCTGGGAAAATAACTATGGCTACACCTTC
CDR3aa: CASSWENNYGYTF

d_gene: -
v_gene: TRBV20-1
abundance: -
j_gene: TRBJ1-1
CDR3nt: TGCAGTGCTAGGACGGAGAAGAACACTGAAGCTTTCTTT
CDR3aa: CSARTEKNTEAFF